This is a list of T cell receptor beta chains from one sample in a study of control samples from healthy donors and cancer patients. The data were produced by immunoSEQ multiplex PCR, yet TCRdb's version contains in-frame clones alone and is incomplete. In the table there are about 100,000 clones, around nine tenths of which are singletons. The source material was blood. The source is a man aged 25-40 years in good health. Both conserved end residues are part of each CDR3. The order of the fields is D gene, V gene, J gene, clone size, CDR3 DNA, CDR3 protein. D genes are given only for firm matches. Size tells how often a clone was seen (once, few, many) or the class of an expanded clone, and some rows leave it out.

-	TRBV7-2	TRBJ1-4	-	TGTGCCAGCAGCTTAGGGTTGGCGACTAATGAAAAACTGTTTTTT	CASSLGLATNEKLFF
-	TRBV2	TRBJ2-1	few	TGTGCCAGCAATGGGCCGGTGAATGAGCAGTTCTTC	CASNGPVNEQFF
-	TRBV28	TRBJ1-2	-	TGTGCCAGCAGTTTAAGATTGGCTAACTATGGCTACACCTTC	CASSLRLANYGYTF
-	TRBV5-6	TRBJ1-1	-	TGTGCCAGCAGCGGAACAGGGTTCAGCACTGAAGCTTTCTTT	CASSGTGFSTEAFF
-	TRBV9	TRBJ2-3	-	TGTGCCAGCAAAACAGATACGCAGTATTTT	CASKTDTQYF
-	TRBV7-6	TRBJ2-7	-	TGTGCCAGCAGCTTAGGTTCGGACGGGCTAGACGGGAACTACGAGCAGTACTTC	CASSLGSDGLDGNYEQYF
TRBD2	TRBV19	TRBJ2-1	-	TGTGCCAGTCTTGGACTAGCGGGAGGGCCGGGAGGAGAGCAGTTCTTC	CASLGLAGGPGGEQFF
-	TRBV27	TRBJ2-1	once	TGTGCCAGCAGTTCGGGGAGCTCCTACAATGAGCAGTTCTTC	CASSSGSSYNEQFF
-	TRBV5-5	TRBJ2-5	-	TGTGCCAGCAGCTTGGAAGGCAGGCGTACTTCGGGTGAGACCCAGTACTTC	CASSLEGRRTSGETQYF
TRBD1	TRBV6-5	TRBJ2-4	once	TGTGCCTTATCCTCGGGACAGGCCAGGGCTCAGTACTTC	CALSSGQARAQYF
-	TRBV10-3	TRBJ1-1	-	TGTGCCATCAGTCAAACAAGGGGCACTGAAGCTTTCTTT	CAISQTRGTEAFF
TRBD2	TRBV19	TRBJ2-2	-	TGTGCCAGTAGTGGGCACTTACTAGCGGGAGGAGGGGACACCGGGGAGCTGTTTTTT	CASSGHLLAGGGDTGELFF
TRBD1	TRBV3-1/TRBV3-2	TRBJ1-2	-	TGTGCCAGCAGCCTAACCGCGGGACAGGGTCCCGGGAGCTACACCTTC	CASSLTAGQGPGSYTF
-	TRBV6-5	TRBJ1-5	-	TGTGCCAGCAACAGGGAGCGCAATCAGCCCCAGCATTTT	CASNRERNQPQHF
-	TRBV9	TRBJ2-2	-	TGTGCCAGCAGCGCCGACTACCATAACACCGGGGAGCTGTTTTTT	CASSADYHNTGELFF
TRBD1	TRBV7-9	TRBJ2-3	once	TGTGCCAGCAGCTGGGGTGGACAGGTCCCCCAGTATTTT	CASSWGGQVPQYF
-	TRBV5-4	TRBJ1-1	-	TGTGCCAGCAGCTCAAAGCAGGGAGCGGGCTCAGCTTTCTTT	CASSSKQGAGSAFF
TRBD2	TRBV6-5	TRBJ2-5	-	TGTGCCAGCAGTTTAACTAGCGGGGGGAAGACCCAGTACTTC	CASSLTSGGKTQYF
-	TRBV6-1	TRBJ1-4	once	TGTGCCAGCAGTGAAACTATCCAGGATGAAAAACTGTTTTTT	CASSETIQDEKLFF
-	TRBV4-3	TRBJ2-7	-	TGCGCCAGCAGCCAAGACAGTTCAGCCTACGAGCAGTACTTC	CASSQDSSAYEQYF
-	TRBV18	TRBJ2-3	-	TGTGCCAGCTCACCCCCCAAGGGTCTGAGCACAGATACGCAGTATTTT	CASSPPKGLSTDTQYF
-	TRBV6-5	TRBJ2-5	-	TGTGCCAGCAGTTACGGGGTAAACCAAGAGACCCAGTACTTC	CASSYGVNQETQYF
-	TRBV7-2	TRBJ1-2	-	TGTGCCAGCAGCTTATTTGGAGGGCAGGACCCTCGTAACTATGGCTACACCTTC	CASSLFGGQDPRNYGYTF
-	TRBV12-3/TRBV12-4	TRBJ1-4	-	TGTGCCAGCCATTCCTTAGGGGCTGAAAAACTGTTTTTT	CASHSLGAEKLFF
-	TRBV7-8	TRBJ2-1	once	TGTGCCAGCAGCAGACATCCCGACATCAACTCCTACAATGAGCAGTTCTTC	CASSRHPDINSYNEQFF
TRBD2	TRBV27	TRBJ2-3	-	TGTGCCAGCAGCAATGTTGGGACTAGCGGAACAGATACGCAGTATTTT	CASSNVGTSGTDTQYF
-	TRBV2	TRBJ1-5	few	TGTGCCAGCAGTTCCAGGGGATTCTCAAGCAATCAGCCCCAGCATTTT	CASSSRGFSSNQPQHF
-	TRBV9	TRBJ2-6	-	TGTGCCAGCAGCGATGTGGGGGGCACCTCCTCTGGGGCCAACGTCCTGACTTTC	CASSDVGGTSSGANVLTF
-	TRBV5-1	TRBJ1-1	-	TGCGCCAGCAGCCCCGGGGGGGGGCTGAACACTGAAGCTTTCTTT	CASSPGGGLNTEAFF
-	TRBV7-8	TRBJ2-1	-	TGTGCCAGCAGCTTGAGAGGATTACGGTTAAATGAGCAGTTCTTC	CASSLRGLRLNEQFF
-	TRBV28	TRBJ1-2	-	TGTGCCAGCAGTCTAACCCCCTATGGCTACACCTTC	CASSLTPYGYTF
TRBD1	TRBV19	TRBJ1-6	-	TGTGCCAGCCGACCGGGACAGAACTATAATTCACCCCTCCACTTT	CASRPGQNYNSPLHF
-	TRBV6-5	TRBJ1-5	-	TGTGCCAGCGAAAACGGGGGGGGTCAGCCCCAGCATTTT	CASENGGGQPQHF
-	TRBV4-2	TRBJ2-3	-	TGTGCCAGCAGCCAGCTGTGGGGGGACAGCACAGATACGCAGTATTTT	CASSQLWGDSTDTQYF
TRBD1	TRBV11-2	TRBJ1-2	once	TGTGCCAGCAGCTTAGAGCAGGGGGCATATGGCTACACCTTC	CASSLEQGAYGYTF
-	TRBV7-6	TRBJ1-4	-	TGTGCCAGCAGCTTAGGGGAACATACAACTAATGAAAAACTGTTTTTT	CASSLGEHTTNEKLFF
TRBD2	TRBV7-9	TRBJ2-5	-	TGTGCCAGCAGCTTAGGGGCGGGAGGCGAGACCCAGTACTTC	CASSLGAGGETQYF
-	TRBV7-9	TRBJ1-3	-	TGTGCCAGCAGCACCCTCAGGGGAGATGGCTCTGGAAACACCATATATTTT	CASSTLRGDGSGNTIYF
-	TRBV30	TRBJ1-4	-	TGTGCCTGGAGCGAAGGGGGGAGGGAAAAACTGTTTTTT	CAWSEGGREKLFF
-	TRBV6-6	TRBJ2-7	-	TGTGCCAGCAGTTACTCGCAGTCCCCCCCTTCCTACGAGCAGTACTTC	CASSYSQSPPSYEQYF
TRBD2	TRBV3-1/TRBV3-2	TRBJ2-3	-	TGTGCCAGCAGCCAAGAAACTGGACTAGCTACAGATACGCAGTATTTT	CASSQETGLATDTQYF
-	TRBV9	TRBJ1-4	-	TGTGCCAGCACCCCCGGGGACGGCGTCGATGAAAAACTGTTTTTT	CASTPGDGVDEKLFF
-	TRBV5-4	TRBJ2-3	-	TGTGCCAGCAGCTCGACTCCGGGCACAGATACGCAGTATTTT	CASSSTPGTDTQYF
-	TRBV29-1	TRBJ1-2	-	TGCAGCGTTGAGATCGGGGGCAGGAATGGCTACACCTTC	CSVEIGGRNGYTF
-	TRBV9	TRBJ2-5	-	TGTGCCAGCAGCGTAGATCAACTACCCAGGGAGACCCAGTACTTC	CASSVDQLPRETQYF
-	TRBV27	TRBJ2-3	-	TGTGCCAGCAGTCTAGGGGGGGGACAAGCGGATACGCAGTATTTT	CASSLGGGQADTQYF
-	TRBV6-5	TRBJ1-1	once	TGTGCCAGCAAGAAGACCGTGAACACTGAAGCTTTCTTT	CASKKTVNTEAFF